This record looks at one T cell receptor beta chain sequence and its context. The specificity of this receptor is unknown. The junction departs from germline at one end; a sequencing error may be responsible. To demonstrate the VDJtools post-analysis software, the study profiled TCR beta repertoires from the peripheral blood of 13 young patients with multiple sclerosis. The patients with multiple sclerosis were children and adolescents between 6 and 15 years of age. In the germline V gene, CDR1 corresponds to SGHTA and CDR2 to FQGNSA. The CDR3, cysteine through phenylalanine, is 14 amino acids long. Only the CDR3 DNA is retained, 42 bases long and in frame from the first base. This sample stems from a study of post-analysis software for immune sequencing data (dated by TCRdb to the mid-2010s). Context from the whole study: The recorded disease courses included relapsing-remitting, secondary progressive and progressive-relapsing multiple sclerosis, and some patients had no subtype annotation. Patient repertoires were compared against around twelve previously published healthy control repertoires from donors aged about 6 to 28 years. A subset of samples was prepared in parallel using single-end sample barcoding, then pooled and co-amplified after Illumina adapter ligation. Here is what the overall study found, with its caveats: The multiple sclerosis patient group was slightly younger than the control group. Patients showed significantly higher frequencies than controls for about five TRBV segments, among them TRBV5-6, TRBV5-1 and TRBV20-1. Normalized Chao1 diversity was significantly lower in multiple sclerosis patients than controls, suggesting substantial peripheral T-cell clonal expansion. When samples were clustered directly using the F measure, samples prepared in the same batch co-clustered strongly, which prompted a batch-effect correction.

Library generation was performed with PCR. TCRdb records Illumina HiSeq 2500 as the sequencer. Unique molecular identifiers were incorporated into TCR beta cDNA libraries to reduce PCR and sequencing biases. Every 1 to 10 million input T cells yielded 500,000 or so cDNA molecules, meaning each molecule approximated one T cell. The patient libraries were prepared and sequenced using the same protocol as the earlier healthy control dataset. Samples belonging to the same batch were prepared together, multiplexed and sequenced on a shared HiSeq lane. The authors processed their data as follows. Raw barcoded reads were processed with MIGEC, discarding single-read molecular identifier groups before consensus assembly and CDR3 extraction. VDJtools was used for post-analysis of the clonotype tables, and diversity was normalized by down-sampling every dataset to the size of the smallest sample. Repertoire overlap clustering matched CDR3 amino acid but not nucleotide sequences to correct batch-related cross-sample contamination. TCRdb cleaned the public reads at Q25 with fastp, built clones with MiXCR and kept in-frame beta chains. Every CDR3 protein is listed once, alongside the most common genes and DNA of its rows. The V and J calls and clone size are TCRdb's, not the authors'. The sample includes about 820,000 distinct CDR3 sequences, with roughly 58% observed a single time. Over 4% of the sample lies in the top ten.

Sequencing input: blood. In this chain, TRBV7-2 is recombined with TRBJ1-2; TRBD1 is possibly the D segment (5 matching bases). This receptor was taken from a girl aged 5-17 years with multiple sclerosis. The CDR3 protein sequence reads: CASSSLDSLYGNTF. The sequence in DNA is TGTGCCAGCAGCTCATTAGACAGCCTCTATGGCAACACCTTC.